This T cell receptor (beta chain) comes out of a study of cytomegalovirus exposure and HLA in healthy donors. Study-level results: A later analysis reportedly identified an Asian-associated ancestry cluster as carrying fewer N-insertions than the approximately 710-donor mean.

The PCR contained 60 Vbeta and 13 Jbeta primers. The method was immunoSEQ multiplex PCR; TCRdb's version includes in-frame clones alone and lacks a portion of them. The repertoire table contains around 200,000 clones. The CDR3 covers 16 residues. From germline, CDR1 is KGHSH and CDR2 LQKENI. The V and J ends lost 1 base and 1 base respectively, with 12 bases between them. As to this clone: The antigen is undetermined.

All donors participated as healthy donors of bone marrow. At sampling all donors were nominally healthy, likely with unrecorded immune exposures. J is TRBJ2-3 and V is TRBV18, with D possibly matching TRBD1 (5 bases). Sequencing used PBMCs. The TCR originated in a woman in her late teens or twenties in good health and CMV-seropositive. The CDR3 sequence: CASSPQGAYGTDTQYF. DNA of the CDR3: TGTGCCAGCTCACCACAAGGGGCTTACGGCACAGATACGCAGTATTTT.